This T cell receptor beta chain was sequenced in a study of T cell repertoires in cytomegalovirus infection. Study-wide points: HLA-C-restricted TCR beta clonotypes specific for CMV led the ex vivo response.

J gave up 2 bases and V 7 bases, and 7 bases lay outside the gene matches. Per germline, CDR1 LNHDA and CDR2 SQIVND (reference sequence). This CDR3 region has 15 residues. TCRdb ran MiXCR on the reads and lists one entry per CDR3 protein. The repertoire holds around 490,000 distinct CDR3 sequences, with around 27% as singletons. In its sample, this clonotype was seen a few times. Its specificity is unknown. Material for sequencing was PBMCs. The receptor was isolated from a human donor in good health (CMV status not recorded). Some clones in this sample may be carry-over from other donors' samples. The rearrangement links TRBV19 to TRBJ2-2; 7 nucleotides agree with TRBD2. CDR3 protein: CASKLGGSNTGELFF. The CDR3 coding sequence is TGTGCCAGTAAGCTGGGCGGGAGTAACACCGGGGAGCTGTTTTTT.